The 30 T cell receptor beta chains presented below share a single source sample, sequenced in a study of blood T cell repertoires in COVID-19. Libraries were prepared by immunoSEQ multiplex PCR; TCRdb keeps only in-frame clonotypes and omits some of them. Among 150,000 to 180,000 clones listed, approximately 85% were seen once. What was sequenced was peripheral blood. These receptors all come from a man between 60 and 70 years old with COVID-19, enrolled during active disease.

The chain is built from TRBV18 and TRBJ1-1; 7 nucleotides agree with TRBD1. Germline CDR1 reads KGHSH; CDR2 reads LQKENI. The CDR3 is made up of 15 amino acids. With V trimmed by 0 bases and J by 5 bases, 6 bases remained unmatched. CDR3 region: CASSPPAGGRTEAFF. As DNA, the CDR3 is TGTGCCAGCTCACCACCGGCAGGGGGGAGGACTGAAGCTTTCTTT. Filled out from reference TRBV18 and TRBJ1-1, the complete variable domain reads NAGVMQNPRHLVRRRGQEARLRCSPMKGHSHVYWYRQLPEEGLKFMVYLQKENIIDESGMPKERFSAEFPKEGPSILRIQQVVRGDSAAYFCASSPPAGGRTEAFFGQGTRLTVV.

The sample holds one count of this clone. The CDR3 sequence: CASSYLRGNNYGYTF. CDR3 bases: TGTGCCAGCAGTTACTTGAGGGGGAATAACTATGGCTACACCTTC. The chain uses TRBV6-5 and TRBJ1-2; D may be TRBD1 (6 bases). The CDR3 length is 15 residues. Trimming stripped 1 base from V and 1 base from J, with 10 bases between. Germline lookup yields CDR1 MNHEY and CDR2 SVGAGI.

CDR3 sequence: CASSIVPGSTEAFF. Written as DNA, the CDR3 is TGTGCCAGTAGTATAGTACCGGGGAGCACTGAAGCTTTCTTT. V gene TRBV19 combines with J gene TRBJ1-1, with no clear D. The CDR3 consists of 14 residues. Between the trimmed V and J ends, which lost 1 base and 4 bases, there was a span of 10 bases. The germline V gene encodes CDR1 LNHDA and CDR2 SQIVND (reference sequence).

The V gene is TRBV9, the J gene TRBJ2-5, with 12 bases fitting TRBD2. Germline V gene lookup returns CDR1 SGDLS and CDR2 YYNGEE. The CDR3 length is 16 residues. The V segment lost 4 bases and the J segment 5 bases; nucleotides outside the gene matches: 9. CDR3: CASSPGLAGSTETQYF. CDR3 DNA sequence: TGTGCCAGCAGCCCCGGACTAGCGGGAAGTACGGAGACCCAGTACTTC. Filled out from reference TRBV9 and TRBJ2-5, the complete variable domain reads DSGVTQTPKHLITATGQRVTLRCSPRSGDLSVYWYQQSLDQGLQFLIQYYNGEERAKGNILERFSAQQFPDLHSELNLSSLELGDSALYFCASSPGLAGSTETQYFGPGTRLLVL.

The chain joins TRBV3-1 (or the pseudogene TRBV3-2) to TRBJ2-7; 9 nucleotides align to TRBD2. The junction had 11 bases not matched to a gene; V was cut back by 4 bases and J by 4 bases. Germline CDR1 is LGHDT and CDR2 is YNNKEL (reference sequence). This CDR3 spans 16 amino acids. The DNA of the CDR3 is TGTGCCAGCAGCCCCCGGGGGGTAGCGGGAGCTTACGAGCAGTACTTC. This gives the protein CASSPRGVAGAYEQYF.

The gene calls are TRBV7-3 and TRBJ1-4, with 9 bases lining up with TRBD1. CDR1 and CDR2 (germline): SGHTA, FQGTGA. With 5 bases clipped from V and 11 bases from J, the junction kept 9 bases outside the gene matches. CDR3 size: 14 residues. The CDR3 is CASSPGGTGMKLFF. The DNA of the CDR3 is TGTGCCAGCAGCCCCGGGGGGACAGGGATGAAACTGTTTTTT.

The chain joins TRBV7-9 to TRBJ1-5, with TRBD1 as a possible D gene (5 bases). The V end lost 7 bases, the J end lost 4 bases, and 17 bases lay between the germline ends. Germline CDR1 and CDR2: SEHNR and FQNEAQ (reference sequence). The CDR3 consists of 15 residues. CDR3 protein: CASTKGHNSNQPQHF. In DNA, the CDR3 is TGTGCCAGCACCAAAGGACACAACAGTAATCAGCCCCAGCATTTT.

The count of this clone is one. This chain joins TRBV5-6 and TRBJ1-1; 7 nucleotides match TRBD1. Germline V gene data show CDR1 as SGHDT and CDR2 as YYEEEE. The CDR3 is 17 residues long. V trimming: 4 bases; J trimming: 1 base; junction bases outside the gene matches: 13. CDR3 protein: CASSMLTGKIENTEAFF. CDR3 coding DNA: TGTGCCAGCAGCATGTTGACAGGGAAGATTGAGAACACTGAAGCTTTCTTT.

This chain uses TRBV7-9 with TRBJ2-2, with 7 bases identical to TRBD1. Germline CDR1 SEHNR, CDR2 FQNEAQ (reference sequence). V shed 5 bases, J shed 3 bases, and the junction held 6 bases outside the gene matches. The CDR3 contains 15 residues. CDR3 amino acids: CASSIGDRDTGELFF. DNA of the CDR3: TGTGCCAGCAGCATAGGTGACAGGGACACCGGGGAGCTGTTTTTT.

This chain links TRBV6-1 with TRBJ1-2; D uncertain. The V gene lost 1 base and the J gene lost 7 bases, with 13 bases spanning the gap. Germline lookup yields CDR1 MNHNS and CDR2 SASEGT. This CDR3 is 14 amino acids long. The CDR3 loop reads CASSEEGRSGGYTF. CDR3 DNA: TGTGCCAGCAGTGAAGAAGGGAGAAGCGGTGGCTACACCTTC.

The CDR3 bases are TGTGCCAGCAGCCCTCCCCTAGGGGCCAACGTCCTGACTTTC. This gives the protein CASSPPLGANVLTF. The chain recombines TRBV7-9 with TRBJ2-6; D is unclear. Germline V lookup: CDR1 SEHNR, CDR2 FQNEAQ (reference sequence). The V end was cut by 5 bases, the J end by 4 bases, with 9 bases between. CDR3 length equals 14 residues.

The chain links TRBV7-3 to TRBJ2-6, with a possible D match to TRBD2 (5 bases). The V gene lost 3 bases and the J gene lost 0 bases, with 6 bases spanning the gap. This CDR3 contains 15 residues. Germline-derived CDR1 and CDR2 are SGHTA and FQGTGA. CDR3 region: CASSFGDSGANVLTF. The CDR3 region has the DNA TGTGCCAGCAGCTTCGGGGACTCTGGGGCCAACGTCCTGACTTTC. The full variable domain, completed using reference TRBV7-3 and TRBJ2-6, is GAGVSQTPSNKVTEKGKYVELRCDPISGHTALYWYRQSLGQGPEFLIYFQGTGAADDSGLPNDRFFAVRPEGSVSTLKIQRTERGDSAVYLCASSFGDSGANVLTFGAGSRLTVL.

The chain recombines TRBV9 with TRBJ2-6; D unresolved. Looked up from germline, CDR1 is SGDLS and CDR2 is YYNGEE. The CDR3 is made up of 16 amino acids. The V gene lost 3 bases and the J gene lost 0 bases, with 10 bases spanning the gap. The CDR3 DNA sequence: TGTGCCAGCAGCGCGACTCCCAGCTCTGGGGCCAACGTCCTGACTTTC. It is translated as CASSATPSSGANVLTF.

This clone was seen only a few times. The same CDR3 can be traced to other DNA sequences in this sample. This chain uses TRBV7-3 with TRBJ1-1, with D perhaps TRBD1 (5 bases). CDR3 size: 13 residues. CDR1 and CDR2 (germline): SGHTA, FQGTGA. Trimming took 2 bases from V and 1 from J, leaving 5 bases between them. The CDR3: CASSLGQNTEAFF. The CDR3 DNA is TGTGCCAGCAGCTTAGGACAGAACACTGAAGCTTTCTTT.

This chain uses TRBV11-2 with TRBJ1-4; 8 bases align to TRBD1. This CDR3 region has 14 residues. V was pared by 5 bases and J by 8 bases, with 7 bases of the junction left unmatched. The germline CDR1 and CDR2 sequences are SGHAT and FQNNGV. CDR3 in amino acids: CASSPGGRGEKLFF. The CDR3 nucleotides are TGTGCCAGCAGCCCAGGGGGCCGTGGGGAAAAACTGTTTTTT.

The genes are TRBV5-4 and TRBJ2-2; tentatively, D is TRBD1 (8 bases). Between the trimmed V and J ends, which lost 6 bases and 6 bases, there was a span of 18 bases. Germline CDR1 reads SGHNT; CDR2 reads YYREEE (reference sequence). There are 15 residues in the CDR3. CDR3 sequence (DNA): TGTGCCAGCACCCTTAACAGGGGGGGGGCCGGGGAGCTGTTTTTT. Its translation is CASTLNRGGAGELFF.

The V call is TRBV6-5, the J call TRBJ1-1; possible D gene TRBD1, 5 bases. CDR1 and CDR2 from the germline V gene are MNHEY and SVGAGI. Trimming cost V 6 bases and J 2 bases, with 10 bases left between them. CDR3 length equals 13 residues. CDR3 amino acids: CASSLDRNTEAFF. The DNA for the CDR3 is TGTGCCAGCAGCCTCGACAGAAACACTGAAGCTTTCTTT.

This rearrangement joins TRBV27 to TRBJ2-1; 8 bases are a match to TRBD2. CDR1 is MNHEY, CDR2 SMNVEV, per germline (reference sequence). This CDR3 has 20 residues. V lost 5 bases to trimming and J lost 7 bases; unmatched junction nucleotides: 25. This CDR3 is CASSAIAFYVRGGRGNEQFF. CDR3 DNA sequence: TGTGCCAGCAGTGCTATAGCTTTTTATGTCCGCGGGGGGCGTGGGAATGAGCAGTTCTTC.

This clone has a single count. The gene calls are TRBV7-8 and TRBJ1-5, with D uncertain. CDR1 and CDR2 (germline): SGHVS, FQNEAQ. V was cut by 0 bases and J by 3 bases, with 6 bases left in between. This CDR3 has 14 amino acids. CDR3 bases: TGTGCCAGCAGCTTAGCACAGCTCAATCAGCCCCAGCATTTT. Translation: CASSLAQLNQPQHF.

The chain recombines TRBV19 with TRBJ2-1, with 7 bases aligning to TRBD2. Germline values: CDR1 LNHDA, CDR2 SQIVND (reference sequence). This CDR3 region has 15 residues. With 5 bases clipped from V and 4 bases from J, the junction kept 8 bases outside the gene matches. CDR3 nucleotides: TGTGCCAGTAGTCAAAGTCTAGCGGTATACAATGAGCAGTTCTTC. Translating it yields CASSQSLAVYNEQFF.

The chain employs TRBV7-2 and TRBJ2-3; 7 bases align to TRBD2. Germline CDR1 and CDR2: SGHTA and FQGNSA. Losses at the gene ends were 1 base for V and 12 bases for J; bases not matched to a gene: 7. The CDR3 spans 13 residues. For the CDR3, the DNA is TGTGCCAGCAGCTTAGGCGGAGCGGGGAACCAGTATTTT. Translation gives CASSLGGAGNQYF.

The J gene is TRBJ1-4, the V gene TRBV25-1; TRBD1 matches 12 bases. Germline CDR1 MGHDK, CDR2 SYGVNS. The CDR3 is 16 amino acids. Trimming at V came to 6 bases and at J to 4 bases, leaving 6 bases not matched to a gene. CDR3 sequence (DNA): TGTGCCAGCAGCCCGGGACAGGGGGCGGGTAATGAAAAACTGTTTTTT. Its protein product is CASSPGQGAGNEKLFF.

This chain links TRBV5-1 with TRBJ2-1; a possible D gene is TRBD2 (6 bases). Germline assignment: CDR1 SGHRS and CDR2 YFSETQ. Trimming shortened V by 5 bases and J by 10 bases, and 22 bases separated the two germline ends. The CDR3 contains 15 residues. The CDR3 DNA is TGCGCCAGCAGTTCTTTACAGATATCGGGGGTGGAGCAGTTCTTC. This translates into CASSSLQISGVEQFF.

This sequence joins TRBV24-1 and TRBJ2-3, with 9 bases that match TRBD1. The germline CDR1 and CDR2 sequences are KGHDR and SFDVKD. The CDR3 length is 15 residues. V shed 3 bases, J shed 5 bases, and the junction held 5 bases outside the gene matches. CDR3 loop: CATSDPGQGIDTQYF. The CDR3 nucleotides read TGTGCCACCAGTGATCCGGGACAGGGTATAGATACGCAGTATTTT.

V and J are TRBV6-4 and TRBJ2-7, with 7 bases that match TRBD1. CDR1 MRHNA and CDR2 SNTAGT come from the germline V gene. The CDR3 covers 14 residues. The V and J ends lost 2 bases and 4 bases, in that order; junction bases with no gene match: 5. CDR3 protein: CASSDDRAPYEQYF. In DNA form, the CDR3 reads TGTGCCAGCAGTGACGACAGGGCACCGTACGAGCAGTACTTC.

The rearrangement links TRBV3-1 (or the pseudogene TRBV3-2) to TRBJ2-2; D ambiguous. V was trimmed by 1 base and J by 1 base, leaving 4 bases between them. The V gene's germline CDR1 is LGHDT and CDR2 YNNKEL (reference sequence). CDR3 length: 14 amino acids. As DNA, the CDR3 is TGTGCCAGCAGCCAAGCGGGGAACACCGGGGAGCTGTTTTTT. Its translation: CASSQAGNTGELFF.

J is TRBJ2-1 and V is TRBV11-2; possibly TRBD2 for D (6 bases). The length of the CDR3 is 15 residues. Per germline, CDR1 SGHAT and CDR2 FQNNGV. The ends were cut back, 5 bases at V and 2 bases at J, with 13 bases in the middle. The CDR3 DNA sequence: TGTGCCAGCAGCGTCACCGGGACTGCCTACAATGAGCAGTTCTTC. Its translation is CASSVTGTAYNEQFF. The full variable domain, completed using reference TRBV11-2 and TRBJ2-1, is EAGVAQSPRYKIIEKRQSVAFWCNPISGHATLYWYQQILGQGPKLLIQFQNNGVVDDSQLPKDRFSAERLKGVDSTLKIQPAKLEDSAVYLCASSVTGTAYNEQFFGPGTRLTVL.

The count of this clone is one. The rearrangement joins TRBV5-1 to TRBJ1-1, with 9 bases matching TRBD1. CDR3 length equals 16 residues. Germline trimming cut 4 bases from V and 0 bases from J; bases unmatched to any gene: 7. Germline values: CDR1 SGHRS, CDR2 YFSETQ. The CDR3 region has the DNA TGCGCCAGCAGCACCAACAGGGGGCTGCTGAACACTGAAGCTTTCTTT. Its translation is CASSTNRGLLNTEAFF.

V is TRBV5-6 and J is TRBJ2-7; a weak D match, TRBD2 (6 bases). From germline, CDR1 is SGHDT and CDR2 YYEEEE. Deletions cut 4 bases from V and 2 bases from J, with 16 bases between. CDR3 length: 15 amino acids. DNA of the CDR3: TGTGCCAGCAGCCCCGGGGCAGGGACTCCCTACGAGCAGTACTTC. Translating gives CASSPGAGTPYEQYF.

CDR3 region: CATRDRGYTEAFF. Written as DNA, the CDR3 is TGTGCCACACGGGACAGGGGGTACACTGAAGCTTTCTTT. The chain is built from TRBV24-1 and TRBJ1-1; 11 bases match TRBD1. With V trimmed by 10 bases and J by 3 bases, 3 bases remained unmatched. Germline CDR1 and CDR2: KGHDR and SFDVKD. This CDR3 contains 13 residues.